This entry describes one T cell receptor (beta chain). Its specificity is unknown. The germline V gene has CDR1 MNHEY and CDR2 SVGEGT. The CDR3 runs 14 residues. Trimming removed 5 bases from V and 6 bases from J; junction bases left unmatched: 4. TCRdb re-derived calls from the reads in MiXCR, one entry per CDR3 protein. Seen here are about a million distinct CDR3 sequences, around 29% observed once, and the top ten hold about an eighth. This sample is part of a study of T cell repertoires in cytomegalovirus infection. Study-level background: CMV epitopes used comprised recently identified HLA-C-restricted ones and well-studied HLA-B-restricted ones.

Study-wide results and caveats: HLA-C-restricted TCR beta clonotypes specific for CMV led the ex vivo response.

The receptor's source is a human donor in good health (CMV status not recorded). Some clones in this sample may be carry-over from other donors' samples. Material: cultured CD8+ T cells from PBMCs, obtained from culture after CMV antigen stimulation. V usage is TRBV6-2 or TRBV6-3 and J usage is TRBJ2-1; 10 nucleotides line up with TRBD2. CDR3 bases: TGTGCCAGCAGTCAGCGGGGGGGGGTCAATGAGCAGTTCTTC. It codes for CASSQRGGVNEQFF.